This TCR beta chain was identified in a study of CD8 T cells in Susac syndrome. The germline gives CDR1 SGHTA, CDR2 FQGNSA. CDR3 length: 14 residues. V dropped 3 bases and J dropped 5; count of bases not matched to a gene: 4. Fulfillment of recently defined diagnostic criteria for definite or probable disease was shown by the patients with Susac syndrome. RNA amounts of about 0.5 to 1 ug underwent reverse transcription with random hexamers. Amplification of TCR beta CDR3 was carried out by immunoSEQ multiplex PCR, which covered 54 Vbeta and 13 Jbeta segments. Each CDR3 protein is one row after TCRdb ran MiXCR on the immunoSEQ multiplex PCR reads. The data contain 150,000 to 200,000 distinct CDR3 sequences, 90% to 95% of them seen just once; the ten biggest clones take up about 0.09%.

The rearrangement links TRBV7-2 to TRBJ2-1, with 7 bases fitting TRBD2. The sequence came from a human donor with Susac syndrome. The sequencing input was CD4+ T cells from PBMCs. The CDR3 here is CASSLASGDNEQFF. CDR3 coding DNA: TGTGCCAGCAGCTTGGCCAGCGGGGACAATGAGCAGTTCTTC. Full variable domain (missing parts from reference TRBV7-2 and TRBJ2-1): GAGVSQSPSNKVTEKGKDVELRCDPISGHTALYWYRQSLGQGLEFLIYFQGNSAPDKSGLPSDRFSAERTGGSVSTLTIQRTQQEDSAVYLCASSLASGDNEQFFGPGTRLTVL.